The 4 T cell receptor beta chains given below trace back to one sample, sequenced in a study of shared clonotypes between healthy human individuals. The table came from immunoSEQ multiplex PCR; TCRdb's copy has only in-frame clones and leaves some out. Here the sample spans about 2.4 million clones, 90% to 95% being singletons. The sample comprised naive CD4+ T cells sorted from blood. Subset indicated: CD45RA+ positively selected. These receptors all come from a man in his late teens or twenties in good health.

This chain uses TRBV6-1 with TRBJ2-3, with D possibly being TRBD2 (6 bases). The V and J ends lost 0 bases and 2 bases respectively, with 12 bases between them. Germline V lookup: CDR1 MNHNS, CDR2 SASEGT. The CDR3 runs to 16 residues. Here the CDR3 reads CASSEAGWGDTDTQYF. As DNA, the CDR3 is TGTGCCAGCAGTGAAGCGGGGTGGGGGGACACAGATACGCAGTATTTT.

The chain uses TRBV6-1 and TRBJ1-3; TRBD1 agrees at 8 bases. The CDR3 consists of 15 residues. With V trimmed by 6 bases and J by 1 base, 5 bases remained unmatched. CDR1 and CDR2 from the germline V gene are MNHNS and SASEGT. CDR3 nucleotides: TGTGCCAGCAGCCCCTGGACAGGGTCTGGAAACACCATATATTTT. Amino acid sequence: CASSPWTGSGNTIYF.

The rearrangement joins TRBV19 to TRBJ1-1, with D uncertain. The V end was cut by 8 bases, the J end by 1 base, with 14 bases between. The CDR3 is 14 residues long. The germline CDR1 and CDR2 sequences are LNHDA and SQIVND (reference sequence). CDR3 DNA sequence: TGTGCCAGTCGAAAAAGAAATTCGAACACTGAAGCTTTCTTT. Translating it yields CASRKRNSNTEAFF. Using reference TRBV19 and TRBJ1-1 for the parts outside the CDR3, the full variable domain is DGGITQSPKYLFRKEGQNVTLSCEQNLNHDAMYWYRQDPGQGLRLIYYSQIVNDFQKGDIAEGYSVSREKKESFPLTVTSAQKNPTAFYLCASRKRNSNTEAFFGQGTRLTVV.

This sequence joins TRBV10-2 and TRBJ1-6; no definite D call. The germline V and J ends were trimmed by 6 bases and 2 bases, with 8 bases remaining between them. The germline V gene encodes CDR1 WSHSY and CDR2 SAAADI. The CDR3 is 14 amino acids. CDR3 DNA sequence: TGCGCCAGCAGGGGAGGCCCCTATAATTCACCCCTCCACTTT. Amino acid sequence: CASRGGPYNSPLHF.